The 14 T cell receptor beta chains in this list originate from one sample, sequenced in a study of neurological immune-mediated disorders. MiXCR, run by TCRdb on the 5' RACE reads, gives a single entry per CDR3 protein. This sample has over 45,000 distinct CDR3 sequences, with around 5.8% found just once. What was sequenced was CD4+ T cells from blood. These receptors were obtained from a woman aged 18-30 years with multiple sclerosis.

This clonotype was detected ten times or more. V and J are TRBV25-1 and TRBJ1-2, with D uncertain. This CDR3 spans 13 amino acids. Germline loops: CDR1 MGHDK, CDR2 SYGVNS. V lost 5 bases and J lost 3, with 10 bases in between. The CDR3 here is CASSRGLYYGYTF. In DNA, the CDR3 is TGTGCCAGCAGTCGCGGTCTCTACTATGGCTACACCTTC.

V is TRBV4-2 and J is TRBJ2-5; TRBD1 matches 8 bases. This CDR3 has 16 amino acids. The germline V gene encodes CDR1 LGHNA and CDR2 YNFKEQ. Germline trimming cut 4 bases from V and 4 bases from J; bases unmatched to any gene: 11. CDR3 nucleotide sequence: TGTGCCAGCAGCCCCGGGACAGGCTCCCCAAGAGAGACCCAGTACTTC. Protein sequence: CASSPGTGSPRETQYF.

This clonotype appeared many times. The CDR3 reads CSAIGQGVSPLHF. The CDR3 nucleotides are TGCAGTGCTATCGGACAGGGAGTTTCACCCCTCCACTTT. The chain employs TRBV20-1 and TRBJ1-6, with TRBD1 identical over 8 bases. The CDR3 contains 13 residues. Germline CDR1 is DFQATT and CDR2 is SNEGSKA (reference sequence). With V trimmed by 4 bases and J by 9 bases, 5 bases remained unmatched.

This clonotype was observed many times. The rearrangement links TRBV28 to TRBJ2-2; 8 nucleotides match TRBD1. Germline V gene data show CDR1 as MDHEN and CDR2 as SYDVKM. With 4 bases clipped from V and 0 bases from J, the junction kept 7 bases outside the gene matches. This CDR3 is built from 17 residues. For the CDR3, the DNA is TGTGCCAGCAGTTCGCCAGGGGGCCTCGCGAACACCGGGGAGCTGTTTTTT. The encoded protein is CASSSPGGLANTGELFF.

This clonotype was seen repeatedly, ten times or more. This sequence joins TRBV7-8 and TRBJ2-7; D could derive from TRBD1 or TRBD2 (6 bases each). The CDR3 is 13 amino acids. The V gene's germline CDR1 is SGHVS and CDR2 FQNEAQ. Trimming shortened V by 1 base and J by 7 bases, and 11 bases separated the two germline ends. The CDR3 sequence: CASSLGGGREQYF. In DNA, the CDR3 is TGTGCCAGCAGCTTAGGAGGGGGGCGGGAGCAGTACTTC. The full variable domain, in which reference TRBV7-8 and TRBJ2-7 provide the parts outside the CDR3, is GAGVSQSPRYKVAKRGQDVALRCDPISGHVSLFWYQQALGQGPEFLTYFQNEAQLDKSGLPSDRFFAERPEGSVSTLKIQRTQQEDSAVYLCASSLGGGREQYFGPGTRLTVT.

A few counts support this clonotype. The chain uses TRBV12-3 or TRBV12-4 and TRBJ1-2; 8 bases match TRBD1. With V trimmed by 7 bases and J by 7 bases, 8 bases remained unmatched. This CDR3 is built from 13 residues. The CDR3 DNA reads as TGTGCCAGCATCGACAGGGGAATCGGTGGCTACACCTTC. Amino acid sequence: CASIDRGIGGYTF.

This clonotype has a count of ten or more. V gene TRBV6-5 combines with J gene TRBJ2-7; 7 bases map to TRBD1. The CDR3 is 13 residues long. With 7 bases clipped from V and 3 bases from J, the junction kept 6 bases outside the gene matches. Per germline, CDR1 MNHEY and CDR2 SVGAGI. The CDR3 DNA is TGTGCCAGCACCCCGGCAGGGGGCTACGAGCAGTACTTC. The encoded protein is CASTPAGGYEQYF.

This clonotype was recorded many times. The J gene is TRBJ1-5, the V gene TRBV7-2; D is possibly TRBD1 (5 bases). CDR1 is SGHTA and CDR2 is FQGNSA in the germline V gene. This CDR3 comprises 16 residues. Trimming removed 5 bases at V and 3 bases at J, with 17 bases between. The CDR3 loop reads CASSLQGPGINQPQHF. CDR3 DNA: TGTGCCAGCAGCCTGCAAGGCCCAGGGATCAATCAGCCCCAGCATTTT.

The chain is built from TRBV6-4 and TRBJ2-1; perhaps D is TRBD1 or TRBD2 (5 bases each). This CDR3 is 16 amino acids long. Per the germline V gene, CDR1 is MRHNA and CDR2 is SNTAGT. Trimming took 3 bases from V and 8 from J, leaving 20 bases between them. The CDR3 is CASSEPPGAQQDEQFF. CDR3 coding DNA: TGTGCCAGCAGTGAACCACCCGGGGCGCAACAGGATGAGCAGTTCTTC.

This clonotype was seen ten or more times. V and J are TRBV14 and TRBJ1-1; weak D call: TRBD1 (5 bases). Germline CDR1 SGHDN, CDR2 FVKESK. CDR3 length: 12 residues. Deletions cut 4 bases from V and 4 bases from J, with 7 bases between. The CDR3 sequence: CASSRQGTEAFF. The CDR3 DNA sequence: TGTGCCAGCAGCCGGCAGGGCACTGAAGCTTTCTTT.

This clonotype was recorded at least ten times. The CDR3, as DNA: TGTGCCAGCAGTCCCGACCCCTTAGCCAATGAGCAGTTCTTC. Its translation is CASSPDPLANEQFF. The V call is TRBV3-1, the J call TRBJ2-1; D remains unclear. The CDR3 has 14 amino acids. Germline V CDR1 and CDR2: LGHDT, YNNKEL (reference sequence). V shed 6 bases and J shed 6 bases, with 15 bases lying between them.

This clonotype showed up many times. The chain carries TRBV25-1 and TRBJ1-1, with TRBD1 matching 7 bases. Per germline, CDR1 MGHDK and CDR2 SYGVNS. V was pared by 2 bases and J by 0 bases, with 3 bases of the junction left unmatched. This CDR3 spans 15 amino acids. The CDR3 DNA is TGTGCCAGCAGTGAAACAGGGGTTATGAACACTGAAGCTTTCTTT. It yields the protein CASSETGVMNTEAFF.

This clonotype was detected ten times or more. The rearrangement uses TRBV15 and TRBJ1-5; D remains ambiguous. CDR1 and CDR2 (germline): LNHNV, YYDKDF (reference sequence). Deletions cut 3 bases from V and 2 bases from J, with 23 bases between. The CDR3 is 19 amino acids. CDR3 sequence reads: CATSSSVDFQDYGNQPQHF. CDR3 in DNA: TGTGCCACCAGCAGCTCCGTTGATTTCCAGGATTATGGCAATCAGCCCCAGCATTTT. Based on the CDR3 plus reference TRBV15 and TRBJ1-5, the full variable domain is DAMVIQNPRYQVTQFGKPVTLSCSQTLNHNVMYWYQQKSSQAPKLLFHYYDKDFNNEADTPDNFQSRRPNTSFCFLDIRSPGLGDTAMYLCATSSSVDFQDYGNQPQHFGDGTRLSIL.

This clonotype was seen many times. V is TRBV10-3 and J is TRBJ2-7, with 8 bases fitting TRBD2. CDR3 length equals 14 residues. V gave up 4 bases and J gave up 0 bases; unmatched junction bases: 2. The germline gives CDR1 ENHRY, CDR2 SYGVKD. The CDR3 protein is CAISAGGSSYEQYV. CDR3 coding DNA: TGTGCCATCAGTGCGGGAGGGAGCTCCTACGAGCAGTACGTC.